The 32 T cell receptor beta chains below were found in one sample sequenced in a study of T-cell memory formation after mild COVID-19. TCRdb called the 5' RACE reads again in MiXCR, with one record for every CDR3 protein. Of tens of thousands of distinct CDR3 sequences listed, 7.3% are singletons. Sequenced material: PBMCs or a T cell subset sorted from them (not recorded which). All receptors come from a young man who had mild COVID-19 (a few samples of this study predate the infection). Cell type and time point are not known.

The sample holds a few counts of this clonotype. The V gene is TRBV7-9, the J gene TRBJ1-1, with unresolved D. Trimming pared 7 bases from V and 3 bases from J, leaving 12 bases between. This CDR3 has 13 residues. CDR1 and CDR2 from the germline V gene are SEHNR and FQNEAQ (reference sequence). The CDR3 reads CASTPREDTEAFF. The CDR3 DNA is TGTGCCAGCACCCCCAGAGAGGACACTGAAGCTTTCTTT.

The rearrangement uses TRBV5-1 and TRBJ1-2, with D unresolved. This CDR3 has 14 amino acids. The germline V gene encodes CDR1 SGHRS and CDR2 YFSETQ. V shed 4 bases and J shed 3 bases, with 13 bases lying between them. The CDR3 is CASSRVQSDYGYTF. The CDR3 nucleotides read TGCGCCAGCAGCCGCGTCCAATCCGACTATGGCTACACCTTC. Supplemented by reference TRBV5-1 and TRBJ1-2, the full variable domain reads KAGVTQTPRYLIKTRGQQVTLSCSPISGHRSVSWYQQTPGQGLQFLFEYFSETQRNKGNFPGRFSGRQFSNSRSEMNVSTLELGDSALYLCASSRVQSDYGYTFGSGTRLTVV.

The chain employs TRBV7-3 and TRBJ2-3; the match to TRBD2 covers 7 bases. CDR1 SGHTA and CDR2 FQGTGA come from the germline V gene. This CDR3 has 17 residues. Germline trimming cut 1 base from V and 4 bases from J; bases unmatched to any gene: 11. The chain's CDR3 is CASSLRGGAGGADTQYF. The DNA for the CDR3 is TGTGCCAGCAGCTTAAGGGGAGGGGCAGGCGGCGCAGATACGCAGTATTTT.

Only a few counts were recorded for this clonotype. The chain recombines TRBV7-2 with TRBJ2-3; D is unresolved. Germline V lookup: CDR1 SGHTA, CDR2 FQGNSA. V lost 3 bases and J 7 bases, leaving 8 bases between the germline ends. The CDR3 length is 12 residues. The CDR3 nucleotides read TGTGCCAGCAGCTTTCCAGGAAATACGCAGTATTTT. It yields the protein CASSFPGNTQYF. The variable domain in full, with the rest retrieved from reference TRBV7-2 and TRBJ2-3, is GAGVSQSPSNKVTEKGKDVELRCDPISGHTALYWYRQSLGQGLEFLIYFQGNSAPDKSGLPSDRFSAERTGGSVSTLTIQRTQQEDSAVYLCASSFPGNTQYFGPGTRLTVL.

The chain couples TRBV7-8 to TRBJ2-1; TRBD1 might be the D (6 bases). Per the germline V gene, CDR1 is SGHVS and CDR2 is FQNEAQ. This CDR3 has 15 residues. V lost 7 bases and J lost 1, with 14 bases in between. CDR3 coding DNA: TGTGCCAGCACCATTTCCGGACAGTCCTACAATGAGCAGTTCTTC. Translation gives CASTISGQSYNEQFF.

The chain couples TRBV11-2 to TRBJ2-5; no firm D call. The germline V gene encodes CDR1 SGHAT and CDR2 FQNNGV. CDR3 length: 12 amino acids. V was shortened by 0 bases and J by 9 bases, with 8 bases between the two germline ends. The CDR3 bases are TGTGCCAGCAGCTTAGATCAAATGGCCCAGTACTTC. It yields the protein CASSLDQMAQYF.

This clonotype occurred a few times. The chain employs TRBV4-3 and TRBJ1-1; D not certain. Trimming removed 0 bases at V and 0 bases at J, with 8 bases between. Germline assignment: CDR1 LGHNA and CDR2 YSLEER. The CDR3 is made up of 15 amino acids. The CDR3 nucleotides are TGCGCCAGCAGCCAAGATGGACGGTTGAACACTGAAGCTTTCTTT. Its protein is CASSQDGRLNTEAFF.

This clonotype was recorded a few times. The chain is built from TRBV29-1 and TRBJ1-1; D not resolved. With 3 bases removed from V and 6 bases from J, the gap between germline ends came to 11 bases. The CDR3 consists of 12 residues. The germline gives CDR1 SQVTM, CDR2 ANQGSEA. In DNA, the CDR3 is TGCAGCGTTGATGCGGGCAACGCTGAAGCTTTCTTT. This gives the protein CSVDAGNAEAFF. Variable domain in full (rest from reference TRBV29-1 and TRBJ1-1): SAVISQKPSRDICQRGTSLTIQCQVDSQVTMMFWYRQQPGQSLTLIATANQGSEATYESGFVIDKFPISRPNLTFSTLTVSNMSPEDSSIYLCSVDAGNAEAFFGQGTRLTVV.

The table lists this clonotype with a few counts. The J gene is TRBJ2-7, the V gene TRBV12-3 or TRBV12-4; D is undetermined. V lost 3 bases and J 2 bases, leaving 11 bases between the germline ends. This CDR3 is 14 amino acids long. CDR3 sequence reads: CASSFRRKAYEQYF. CDR3 bases: TGTGCCAGCAGTTTTCGCAGGAAGGCCTACGAGCAGTACTTC.

The sample holds a few counts of this clonotype. J is TRBJ1-2 and V is TRBV20-1; D may be TRBD1 (5 bases). The CDR3 loop spans 13 amino acids. Germline V gives CDR1 DFQATT, CDR2 SNEGSKA (reference sequence). V was trimmed by 7 bases and J by 0 bases, leaving 12 bases between them. CDR3 DNA: TGCAGTGGAAGGGACGGGACTAACTATGGCTACACCTTC. Residues: CSGRDGTNYGYTF.

The table lists this clonotype with a few counts. This chain connects TRBV5-1 to TRBJ2-5; perhaps TRBD2 as D (5 bases). This CDR3 spans 14 amino acids. The V end was cut by 2 bases, the J end by 2 bases, with 10 bases between. Looked up from germline, CDR1 is SGHRS and CDR2 is YFSETQ. CDR3 DNA sequence: TGCGCCAGCAGCTTAGGACTGACGCAAGAGACCCAGTACTTC. Residues: CASSLGLTQETQYF.

In this sample, this clonotype turned up many times. The rearrangement joins TRBV5-1 to TRBJ2-6; D is perhaps TRBD1 or TRBD2 (5 bases each). Germline V CDR1 and CDR2: SGHRS, YFSETQ. CDR3 length: 19 residues. Trimming shortened V by 0 bases and J by 0 bases, and 16 bases separated the two germline ends. CDR3: CASSLVGTPAHSGANVLTF. The CDR3 DNA reads TGCGCCAGCAGCTTGGTGGGGACCCCCGCGCACTCTGGGGCCAACGTCCTGACTTTC.

The chain recombines TRBV7-9 with TRBJ2-3, with D unclear. Looked up from germline, CDR1 is SEHNR and CDR2 is FQNEAQ (reference sequence). This CDR3 has 12 residues. V lost 4 bases and J lost 6, with 8 bases in between. CDR3 nucleotides: TGTGCCAGCAGCTCCCAGATGGATACGCAGTATTTT. It is translated as CASSSQMDTQYF.

This clonotype was counted only a few times. V is TRBV12-3 or TRBV12-4 and J is TRBJ1-1; the match to TRBD1 covers 10 bases. J was trimmed by 6 bases and V by 2 bases; bases with no gene match: 6. The CDR3 covers 15 residues. The CDR3 spells CASSLYRDRGSEAFF. DNA of the CDR3: TGTGCCAGCAGTTTATATAGGGACAGGGGTTCTGAAGCTTTCTTT.

This clonotype was detected many times. V is TRBV7-2 and J is TRBJ2-1; D not certain. V lost 2 bases and J lost 7, with 9 bases in between. CDR3 length: 13 residues. Germline CDR1 is SGHTA and CDR2 is FQGNSA. The CDR3 region is CASSLQRANEQFF. CDR3 in DNA: TGTGCCAGCAGCTTACAGAGAGCGAATGAGCAGTTCTTC.

Only a few counts were recorded for this clonotype. The J gene is TRBJ1-3, the V gene TRBV28, with a possible D match to TRBD1 (5 bases). Per germline, CDR1 MDHEN and CDR2 SYDVKM. This CDR3 has 13 residues. Trimming took off 5 bases at V and 4 bases at J, with 9 bases between the two ends. This CDR3 is CASSTRQGNTIYF. The CDR3 bases are TGTGCCAGCAGTACCCGACAGGGAAACACCATATATTTT.

This clonotype has only a few counts. The V call is TRBV5-1, the J call TRBJ2-7; D not certain. In germline, CDR1 is SGHRS, CDR2 YFSETQ. The CDR3 extends over 14 amino acids. V shed 2 bases and J shed 4 bases, with 13 bases lying between them. The CDR3 region is CASSFDGGPYEQYV. CDR3 coding DNA: TGCGCCAGCAGCTTTGACGGCGGCCCATACGAGCAGTACGTC.

The chain is built from TRBV3-2 and TRBJ2-5. TRBV3-2 is a listed pseudogene. This CDR3 spans 12 amino acids. CDR3 coding DNA: TGTGCCAGCACCCTTTTCGGAGAGACCCAGTACTTC. This gives the protein CASTLFGETQYF.

This clonotype was detected ten times or more. The chain is built from TRBV6-2 or TRBV6-3 and TRBJ2-7, with TRBD1 as a possible D gene (5 bases). Germline V gene sequence: CDR1 MNHEY, CDR2 SVGEGT. The CDR3 extends over 13 amino acids. Trimming took off 5 bases at V and 5 bases at J, with 13 bases between the two ends. CDR3 nucleotide sequence: TGTGCCAGCAGTCATCAGGGTACCCACGAGCAGTACGTC. Translating gives CASSHQGTHEQYV.

This clonotype was found many times. The chain couples TRBV9 to TRBJ1-5; D may be TRBD1 (5 bases). The CDR3 totals 13 residues. The germline V gene encodes CDR1 SGDLS and CDR2 YYNGEE. V lost 7 bases, J lost 3 bases, and 11 bases lay in between. The CDR3 loop reads CASGKGLNQPQHF. The CDR3 coding sequence is TGTGCCAGCGGGAAGGGGCTCAATCAGCCCCAGCATTTT.

The chain recombines TRBV7-3 with TRBJ2-5, with 8 nucleotides matching TRBD1. Losses at the gene ends were 1 base for V and 4 bases for J; bases not matched to a gene: 8. The germline CDR1 and CDR2 sequences are SGHTA and FQGTGA. The CDR3 loop spans 16 amino acids. The CDR3 nucleotides read TGTGCCAGCAGCTTAATTTCAGGGGGCCGGGGAGAGACCCAGTACTTC. This encodes CASSLISGGRGETQYF. The complete variable domain, with remaining parts taken from reference TRBV7-3 and TRBJ2-5, reads GAGVSQTPSNKVTEKGKYVELRCDPISGHTALYWYRQSLGQGPEFLIYFQGTGAADDSGLPNDRFFAVRPEGSVSTLKIQRTERGDSAVYLCASSLISGGRGETQYFGPGTRLLVL.

The chain uses TRBV7-2 and TRBJ2-7; 8 nucleotides agree with TRBD2. Unmatched junction bases numbered 6, after V lost 4 bases and J lost 4 bases. Germline V gene lookup returns CDR1 SGHTA and CDR2 FQGNSA. The CDR3 contains 14 residues. CDR3 loop: CASSSCGGGYEQYF. The CDR3 DNA follows: TGTGCCAGCAGCTCCTGCGGCGGGGGGTACGAGCAGTACTTC.

This clonotype showed up just a few times. The chain couples TRBV28 to TRBJ2-7; D is unresolved. With 7 bases removed from V and 7 bases from J, the gap between germline ends came to 17 bases. The CDR3 totals 13 residues. The germline V gene has CDR1 MDHEN and CDR2 SYDVKM. The CDR3 DNA follows: TGTGCCAGCAACCGGGCGGCCGTGGGGGAGCAGTACTTC. Translated: CASNRAAVGEQYF.

The rearrangement links TRBV7-2 to TRBJ1-4; possible D gene TRBD1, 6 bases. The V and J ends lost 5 bases and 4 bases respectively, with 11 bases between them. The CDR3 runs 14 residues. Germline V gives CDR1 SGHTA, CDR2 FQGNSA. CDR3 sequence reads: CASSLQGFNEKLFF. The CDR3 nucleotides read TGTGCCAGCAGCCTACAGGGATTTAATGAAAAACTGTTTTTT.

This clonotype was detected only a few times. The chain couples TRBV11-3 to TRBJ2-2, with 13 bases that match TRBD2. Germline loops: CDR1 SGHNT, CDR2 YENEEA. After removal of 8 bases from V and 6 bases from J, the junction contained 3 bases not matched to a gene. The CDR3 covers 14 residues. CDR3 in DNA: TGTGCCAGCGGACTAGCGGGGGATGCCGGGGAGCTGTTTTTT. This sequence encodes CASGLAGDAGELFF.

This clonotype came up a few times. The chain links TRBV28 to TRBJ2-7; TRBD2 agrees at 8 bases. CDR1 and CDR2 (germline): MDHEN, SYDVKM. The CDR3 runs to 15 residues. The ends lost 4 bases at V and 7 bases at J; junction bases unmatched: 12. CDR3 bases: TGTGCCAGCAGTTCCCCCCGGGGGGGTAAGGATGAGCAGTACGTC. Protein product: CASSSPRGGKDEQYV.

The J gene is TRBJ2-5, the V gene TRBV4-1; 8 nucleotides agree with TRBD1. J gave up 10 bases and V 1 base, and 11 bases lay outside the gene matches. The CDR3 length is 15 residues. Germline V gene data show CDR1 as MGHRA and CDR2 as YSYEKL. In DNA, the CDR3 is TGCGCCAGCAGCCAAGCCGCGGACAGGGTCCCGGTCCAGTACTTC. Amino acid sequence: CASSQAADRVPVQYF.

The chain recombines TRBV7-2 with TRBJ2-7; 9 nucleotides align to TRBD1. V was pared by 1 base and J by 4 bases, with 8 bases of the junction left unmatched. The CDR3 loop spans 16 amino acids. Germline CDR1 and CDR2: SGHTA and FQGNSA. The CDR3: CASSLVHGTGPYEQYF. In DNA form, the CDR3 reads TGTGCCAGCAGCTTAGTGCACGGGACAGGGCCATACGAGCAGTACTTC.

In this sample, this clonotype turned up a few times. This sequence joins TRBV7-2 and TRBJ1-1; D is unclear. The CDR3 contains 14 residues. Germline CDR1 SGHTA, CDR2 FQGNSA. V was trimmed by 3 bases and J by 2 bases, leaving 10 bases between them. The chain's CDR3 is CASSFSGGNTEAFF. Here the CDR3 DNA reads TGTGCCAGCAGCTTTTCTGGCGGAAACACTGAAGCTTTCTTT. The full variable domain, in which reference TRBV7-2 and TRBJ1-1 provide the parts outside the CDR3, is GAGVSQSPSNKVTEKGKDVELRCDPISGHTALYWYRQSLGQGLEFLIYFQGNSAPDKSGLPSDRFSAERTGGSVSTLTIQRTQQEDSAVYLCASSFSGGNTEAFFGQGTRLTVV.

The V gene is TRBV28, the J gene TRBJ1-2; D remains ambiguous. The CDR3 runs to 14 residues. The germline gives CDR1 MDHEN, CDR2 SYDVKM. The ends were cut back, 10 bases at V and 1 base at J, with 16 bases in the middle. CDR3 bases: TGTGCCACCTGGTGGGGTCCAATTAACTATGGCTACACCTTC. Encoded protein: CATWWGPINYGYTF.

This rearrangement joins TRBV12-3 or TRBV12-4 to TRBJ2-7, with D perhaps assigned TRBD1 or TRBD2 (6 bases each). This CDR3 has 16 residues. The germline V and J ends were trimmed by 5 bases and 0 bases, with 17 bases remaining between them. CDR3 protein: CASSPRSGASSYEQYF. For the CDR3, the DNA is TGTGCCAGCAGTCCTCGTTCGGGGGCCAGCTCCTACGAGCAGTACTTC.

The gene calls are TRBV4-2 and TRBJ1-6; 7 bases fit TRBD1. CDR1 is LGHNA and CDR2 is YNFKEQ in the germline V gene. The CDR3 sequence is 16 residues long. The junction had 10 bases not matched to a gene; V was cut back by 4 bases and J by 7 bases. The chain's CDR3 is CASSPPPGTENSPLHF. In nucleotides, the CDR3 is TGTGCCAGCAGCCCCCCGCCCGGGACAGAGAATTCACCCCTCCACTTT.